This TCR beta chain came from a study of T cell responses to AZD1222 COVID-19 vaccine. Overall study: Second-dose groups at about 4 or about 12 weeks were pooled.

Overall study findings and caveats: Close to half of all spike-specific TCRs reportedly target regions of the variants that are unmutated. No day 14 peak samples; only post-peak repertoires were characterized.

The CDR3 totals 17 residues. V shed 3 bases, J shed 2 bases, and the junction held 8 bases outside the gene matches. The V gene's germline CDR1 is WNHNN and CDR2 SYGVQD (reference sequence). The repertoire was sequenced with immunoSEQ multiplex PCR; TCRdb's copy has only in-frame clones and lacks some. Of roughly 55,000 clones in the sample, around 89% are singletons; the top ten hold under 2%. With regard to this clone: Its specificity is unknown.

The sequencing here drew on peripheral blood, taken on day 0 of AZD1222 vaccination. The chain joins TRBV10-1 to TRBJ2-5; 11 bases agree with TRBD2. The source of this sequence is an adult in good health. The CDR3, as DNA: TGCGCCAGCAGTGACCCAATGACTAGCGGGACACAAGAGACCCAGTACTTC. This gives the protein CASSDPMTSGTQETQYF.